The source of this T cell receptor (beta chain) is a study of blood T cell repertoires in COVID-19. Study-wide background: From T cells, B-cell-depleted T cells, or PBMCs came the material, which was cDNA or gDNA.

The method was immunoSEQ multiplex PCR; TCRdb's version includes in-frame clones alone and lacks a portion of them. The repertoire holds 150,000 or so clones, with 75% to 90% as singletons. Germline V gene data show CDR1 as MDHEN and CDR2 as SYDVKM. The J segment lost 3 bases and the V segment lost 3 bases, leaving 12 bases of the junction unmatched. This CDR3 has 17 amino acids. The origin of this receptor is an elderly man with acute or convalescent COVID-19. Sequencing was done on a sample of peripheral blood. The chain recombines TRBV28 with TRBJ1-2; 8 positions match TRBD1. CDR3 in amino acids: CASSFLISGGAYYGYTF. CDR3 sequence (DNA): TGTGCCAGCAGTTTCCTTATTTCAGGGGGCGCTTACTATGGCTACACCTTC.